A single sample is the source of the 8 T cell receptor beta chains below, sequenced in a study of blood T cells in healthy people across ages (dated by TCRdb to the mid-2010s). Receptors were amplified or captured by 5' RACE. The reads were generated on an Illumina HiSeq 2500. The second PCR ran for roughly 7 to 12 cycles and used a J-beta primer mix along with a sample-barcoded 5' primer. The public sequencing data were trimmed at Q25 with fastp and processed into clonotypes with MiXCR by TCRdb, which kept only in-frame beta chains. Every distinct CDR3 protein forms one entry, paired with its most common genes and DNA. The sample data list over 1.5 million distinct CDR3 sequences, and approximately 50% of these were observed just once. The ten largest clones capture about 2.1% of the sample. Specimen: blood. The origin of the receptors is a middle-aged woman in good health.

The V call is TRBV5-1, the J call TRBJ2-5, with D unclear. The CDR3 is 14 amino acids. Per germline, CDR1 SGHRS and CDR2 YFSETQ. V lost 0 bases and J lost 4, with 10 bases in between. The CDR3 DNA reads TGCGCCAGCAGCTTGGTCGCTGCTCCAGAGACCCAGTACTTC. Translation gives CASSLVAAPETQYF.

This clonotype came up a few times. V gene TRBV20-1 combines with J gene TRBJ2-5; tentatively, D is TRBD2 (7 bases). Looked up from germline, CDR1 is DFQATT and CDR2 is SNEGSKA (reference sequence). The CDR3 sequence is 13 residues long. The V end lost 4 bases, the J end lost 7 bases, and 16 bases lay between the germline ends. CDR3 DNA: TGCAGTGCTAAGCTGGCGGGGGCCACGACCCAGTACTTC. It is translated as CSAKLAGATTQYF.

The chain carries TRBV7-9 and TRBJ2-7, with 10 bases aligning to TRBD1. Judging by the DNA end, TRBJ2-5 fits better; the J call may be wrong. This CDR3 is 15 amino acids long. Germline lookup yields CDR1 SEHNR and CDR2 FQNEAQ (reference sequence). The CDR3 is CASRDGTGAAETQYF. The CDR3 DNA reads TGTGCCAGCAGGGATGGGACAGGGGCGGCGGAGACCCAGTACTTC.

The chain combines TRBV24-1 with TRBJ2-2; TRBD1 is a possible D gene (5 bases). Trimming stripped 6 bases from V and 3 bases from J, with 19 bases between. The CDR3 spans 17 residues. The germline V gene encodes CDR1 KGHDR and CDR2 SFDVKD. CDR3 sequence (DNA): TGTGCCACCAGTCCCTCCCAGGACAAAGCCTACACCGGGGAGCTGTTTTTT. Protein: CATSPSQDKAYTGELFF.

The chain links TRBV4-3 to TRBJ2-7; D unresolved. The J call may be in error: the DNA end matches TRBJ2-5 better. Germline-derived CDR1 and CDR2 are LGHNA and YSLEER. The CDR3 covers 15 residues. The CDR3 coding sequence is TGCGCCAGCAGCCAAGGCGCCGGGCTCATAGAGACCCAGTACTTC. It specifies CASSQGAGLIETQYF.

The chain links TRBV4-3 to TRBJ2-5; 11 bases are a match to TRBD2. There are 15 residues in the CDR3. The V and J ends lost 3 bases and 0 bases, in that order; junction bases with no gene match: 0. CDR1 LGHNA and CDR2 YSLEER come from the germline V gene. DNA for the CDR3: TGCGCCAGCAGCCAGACTAGCGGGAACCAAGAGACCCAGTACTTC. It translates to CASSQTSGNQETQYF.

There are many counts of this clonotype. This chain joins TRBV7-9 and TRBJ2-7; TRBD1 is a possible D gene (6 bases). The CDR3 contains 13 residues. Looked up from germline, CDR1 is SEHNR and CDR2 is FQNEAQ (reference sequence). The V end was cut by 7 bases, the J end by 9 bases, with 19 bases between. CDR3 coding DNA: TGTGCCAGCAACAATCCAGGGGAGATGGGGCAGTACTTC. Its translation: CASNNPGEMGQYF.

The chain has TRBV7-2 and TRBJ2-1, with 7 bases fitting TRBD1. V was clipped by 4 bases and J by 12 bases; unmatched bases: 6. The CDR3 is 12 residues long. Germline lookup yields CDR1 SGHTA and CDR2 FQGNSA. The chain's CDR3 is CASSSTGYGQFF. CDR3 nucleotides: TGTGCCAGCAGCTCGACAGGGTACGGGCAGTTCTTC.